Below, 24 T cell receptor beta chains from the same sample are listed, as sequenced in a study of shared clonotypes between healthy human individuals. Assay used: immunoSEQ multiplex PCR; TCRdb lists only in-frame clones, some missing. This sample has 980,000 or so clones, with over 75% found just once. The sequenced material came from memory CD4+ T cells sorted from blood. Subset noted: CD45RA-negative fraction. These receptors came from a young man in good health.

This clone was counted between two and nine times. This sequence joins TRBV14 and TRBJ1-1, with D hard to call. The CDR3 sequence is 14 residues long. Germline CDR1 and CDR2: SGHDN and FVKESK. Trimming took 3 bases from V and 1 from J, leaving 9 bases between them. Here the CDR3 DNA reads TGTGCCAGCAGCCATATAGAACCGAACACTGAAGCTTTCTTT. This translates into CASSHIEPNTEAFF. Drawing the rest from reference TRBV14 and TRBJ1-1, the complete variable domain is EAGVTQFPSHSVIEKGQTVTLRCDPISGHDNLYWYRRVMGKEIKFLLHFVKESKQDESGMPNNRFLAERTGGTYSTLKVQPAELEDSGVYFCASSHIEPNTEAFFGQGTRLTVV.

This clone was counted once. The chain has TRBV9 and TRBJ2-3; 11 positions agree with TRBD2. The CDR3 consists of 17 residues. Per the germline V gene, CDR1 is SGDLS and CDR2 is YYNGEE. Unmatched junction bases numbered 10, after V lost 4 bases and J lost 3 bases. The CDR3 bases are TGTGCCAGCAGCCCCGATCCACTAGCGGGGGATACAGATACGCAGTATTTT. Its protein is CASSPDPLAGDTDTQYF.

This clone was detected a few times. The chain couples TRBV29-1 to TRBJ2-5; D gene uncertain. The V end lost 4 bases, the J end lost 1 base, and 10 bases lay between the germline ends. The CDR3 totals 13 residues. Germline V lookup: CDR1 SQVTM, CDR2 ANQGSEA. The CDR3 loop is CSVANRGQETQYF. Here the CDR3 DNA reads TGCAGCGTTGCCAACAGAGGCCAAGAGACCCAGTACTTC.

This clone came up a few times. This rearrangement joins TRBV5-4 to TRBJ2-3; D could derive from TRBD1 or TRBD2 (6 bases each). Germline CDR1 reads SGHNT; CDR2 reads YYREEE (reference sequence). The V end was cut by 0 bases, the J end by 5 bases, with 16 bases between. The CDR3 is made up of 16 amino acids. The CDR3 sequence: CASSLVQSGAGDTQYF. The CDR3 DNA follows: TGTGCCAGCAGCTTGGTTCAATCGGGGGCGGGAGATACGCAGTATTTT.

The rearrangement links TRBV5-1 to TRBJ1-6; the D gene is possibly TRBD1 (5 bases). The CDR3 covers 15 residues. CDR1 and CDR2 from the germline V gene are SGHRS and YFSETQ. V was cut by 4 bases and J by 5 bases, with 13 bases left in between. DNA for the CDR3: TGCGCCAGCAGCGGCGGGACGCAGGATAATTCACCCCTCCACTTT. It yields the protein CASSGGTQDNSPLHF.

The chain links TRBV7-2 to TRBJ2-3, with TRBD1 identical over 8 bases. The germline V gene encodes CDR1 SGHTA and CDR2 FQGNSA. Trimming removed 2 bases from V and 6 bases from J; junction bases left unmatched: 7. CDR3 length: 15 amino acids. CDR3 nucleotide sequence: TGTGCCAGCAGCTTAAGTCAGGGGGCAAGGGATACGCAGTATTTT. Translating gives CASSLSQGARDTQYF.

CDR3 region: CASSLHGTAGSREQYF. CDR3 in DNA: TGTGCCAGCAGCCTTCACGGGACTGCGGGATCCCGGGAGCAGTACTTC. The rearrangement uses TRBV7-8 and TRBJ2-5, with D perhaps matching TRBD2 (6 bases). Germline V gives CDR1 SGHVS, CDR2 FQNEAQ. V lost 5 bases, J lost 11 bases, and 27 bases lay in between. The CDR3 consists of 16 residues.

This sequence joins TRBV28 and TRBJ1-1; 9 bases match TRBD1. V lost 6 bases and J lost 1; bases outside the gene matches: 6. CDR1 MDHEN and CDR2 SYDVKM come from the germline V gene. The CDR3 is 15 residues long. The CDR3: CASRTPGQGNTEAFF. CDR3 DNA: TGTGCCAGCAGGACCCCGGGACAGGGGAACACTGAAGCTTTCTTT.

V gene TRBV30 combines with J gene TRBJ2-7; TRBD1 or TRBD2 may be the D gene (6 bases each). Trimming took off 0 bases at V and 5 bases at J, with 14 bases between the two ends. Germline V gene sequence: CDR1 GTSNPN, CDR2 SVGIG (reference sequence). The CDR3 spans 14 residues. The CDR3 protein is CAWSVGGNRDEQYF. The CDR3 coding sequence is TGTGCCTGGAGTGTAGGGGGGAACCGGGACGAGCAGTACTTC.

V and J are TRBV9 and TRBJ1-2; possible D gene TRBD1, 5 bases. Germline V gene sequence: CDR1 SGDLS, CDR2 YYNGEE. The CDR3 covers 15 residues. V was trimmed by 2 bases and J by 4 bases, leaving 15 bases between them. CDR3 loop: CASSVGVGASYGYTF. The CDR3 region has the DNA TGTGCCAGCAGCGTGGGGGTAGGGGCCTCCTATGGCTACACCTTC.

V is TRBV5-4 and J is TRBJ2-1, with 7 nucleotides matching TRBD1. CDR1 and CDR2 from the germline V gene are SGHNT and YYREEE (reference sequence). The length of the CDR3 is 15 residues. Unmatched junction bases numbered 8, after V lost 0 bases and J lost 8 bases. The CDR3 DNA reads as TGTGCCAGCAGCTTGGAAAAGCTAGGGGGCCATGAGCAGTTCTTC. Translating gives CASSLEKLGGHEQFF.

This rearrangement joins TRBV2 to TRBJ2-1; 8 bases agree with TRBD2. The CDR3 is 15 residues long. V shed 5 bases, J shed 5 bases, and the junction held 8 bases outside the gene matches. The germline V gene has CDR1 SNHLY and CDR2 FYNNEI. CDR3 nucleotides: TGTGCCAGCAGTAACGCCGGGACTAGGGACAATGAGCAGTTCTTC. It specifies CASSNAGTRDNEQFF.

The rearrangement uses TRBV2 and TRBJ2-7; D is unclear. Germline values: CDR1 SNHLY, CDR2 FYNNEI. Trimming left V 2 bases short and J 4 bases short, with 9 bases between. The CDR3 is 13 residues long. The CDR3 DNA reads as TGTGCCAGCAGTGAAAGGGCATTATACGAGCAGTACTTC. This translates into CASSERALYEQYF.

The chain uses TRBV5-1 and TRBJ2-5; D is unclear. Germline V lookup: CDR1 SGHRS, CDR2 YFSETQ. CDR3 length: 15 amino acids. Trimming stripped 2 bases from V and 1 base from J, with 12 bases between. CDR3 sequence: CASSFEGRTQETQYF. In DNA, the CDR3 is TGCGCCAGCAGCTTTGAAGGAAGAACCCAAGAGACCCAGTACTTC.

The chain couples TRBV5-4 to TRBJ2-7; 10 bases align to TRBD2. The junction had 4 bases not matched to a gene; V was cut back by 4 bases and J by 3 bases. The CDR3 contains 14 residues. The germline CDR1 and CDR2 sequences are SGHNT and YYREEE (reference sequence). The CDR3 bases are TGTGCCAGCAGCCTTAGCGGGGGGAACTACGAGCAGTACTTC. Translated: CASSLSGGNYEQYF.

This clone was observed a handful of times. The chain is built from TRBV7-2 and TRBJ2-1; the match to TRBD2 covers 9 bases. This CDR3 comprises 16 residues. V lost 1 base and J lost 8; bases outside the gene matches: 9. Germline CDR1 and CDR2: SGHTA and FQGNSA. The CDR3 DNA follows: TGTGCCAGCAGCTTAGTTGGTAGCGGGGGCGGGGATGAGCAGTTCTTC. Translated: CASSLVGSGGGDEQFF.

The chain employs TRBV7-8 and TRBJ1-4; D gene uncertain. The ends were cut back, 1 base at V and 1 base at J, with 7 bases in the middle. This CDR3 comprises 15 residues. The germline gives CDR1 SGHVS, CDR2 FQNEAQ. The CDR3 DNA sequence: TGTGCCAGCAGCTTAGGAGGGATAACTAATGAAAAACTGTTTTTT. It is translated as CASSLGGITNEKLFF.

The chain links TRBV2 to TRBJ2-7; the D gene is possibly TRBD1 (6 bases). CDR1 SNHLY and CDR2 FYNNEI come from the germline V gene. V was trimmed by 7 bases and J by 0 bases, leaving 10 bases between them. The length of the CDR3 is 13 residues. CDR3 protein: CASKQGISYEQYF. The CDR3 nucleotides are TGTGCCAGCAAGCAGGGGATCTCCTACGAGCAGTACTTC.

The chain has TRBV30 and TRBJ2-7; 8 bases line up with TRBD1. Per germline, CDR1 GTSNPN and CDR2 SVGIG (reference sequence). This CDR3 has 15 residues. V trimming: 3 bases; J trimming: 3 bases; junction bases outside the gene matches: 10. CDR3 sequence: CAWSRPQGGVYEQYF. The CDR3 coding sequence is TGTGCCTGGAGCCGGCCACAGGGGGGAGTCTACGAGCAGTACTTC.

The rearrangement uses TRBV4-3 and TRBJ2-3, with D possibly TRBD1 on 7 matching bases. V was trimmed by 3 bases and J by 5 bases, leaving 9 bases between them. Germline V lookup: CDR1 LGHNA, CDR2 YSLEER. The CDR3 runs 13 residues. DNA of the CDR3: TGCGCCAGCAGCCAGCAGGGGGGAGATACGCAGTATTTT. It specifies CASSQQGGDTQYF.

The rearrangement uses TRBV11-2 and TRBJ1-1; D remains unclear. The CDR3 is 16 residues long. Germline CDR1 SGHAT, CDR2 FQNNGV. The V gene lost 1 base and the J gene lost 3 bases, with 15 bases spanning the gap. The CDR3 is CASSLGWGVGDTEAFF. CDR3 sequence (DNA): TGTGCCAGCAGCTTAGGCTGGGGTGTCGGGGACACTGAAGCTTTCTTT.

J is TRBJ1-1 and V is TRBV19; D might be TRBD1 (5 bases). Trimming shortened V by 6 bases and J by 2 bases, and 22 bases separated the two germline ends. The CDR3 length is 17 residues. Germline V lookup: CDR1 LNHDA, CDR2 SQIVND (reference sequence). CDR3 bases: TGTGCCAGTAGCTGGGGACGGCACCTAGGACATAACACTGAAGCTTTCTTT. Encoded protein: CASSWGRHLGHNTEAFF.

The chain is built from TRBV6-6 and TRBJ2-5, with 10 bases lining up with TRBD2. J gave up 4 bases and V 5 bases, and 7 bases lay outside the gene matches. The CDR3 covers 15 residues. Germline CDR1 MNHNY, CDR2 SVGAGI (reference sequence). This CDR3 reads CASSPSGGRGETQYF. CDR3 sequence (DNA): TGTGCCAGCAGTCCTAGCGGGGGAAGGGGAGAGACCCAGTACTTC.

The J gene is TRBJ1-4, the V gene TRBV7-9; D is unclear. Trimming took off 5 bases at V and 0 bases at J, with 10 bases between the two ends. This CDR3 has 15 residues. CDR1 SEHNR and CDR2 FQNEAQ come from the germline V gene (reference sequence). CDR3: CASSRQQTTNEKLFF. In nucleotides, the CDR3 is TGTGCCAGCAGCCGGCAACAGACAACTAATGAAAAACTGTTTTTT.